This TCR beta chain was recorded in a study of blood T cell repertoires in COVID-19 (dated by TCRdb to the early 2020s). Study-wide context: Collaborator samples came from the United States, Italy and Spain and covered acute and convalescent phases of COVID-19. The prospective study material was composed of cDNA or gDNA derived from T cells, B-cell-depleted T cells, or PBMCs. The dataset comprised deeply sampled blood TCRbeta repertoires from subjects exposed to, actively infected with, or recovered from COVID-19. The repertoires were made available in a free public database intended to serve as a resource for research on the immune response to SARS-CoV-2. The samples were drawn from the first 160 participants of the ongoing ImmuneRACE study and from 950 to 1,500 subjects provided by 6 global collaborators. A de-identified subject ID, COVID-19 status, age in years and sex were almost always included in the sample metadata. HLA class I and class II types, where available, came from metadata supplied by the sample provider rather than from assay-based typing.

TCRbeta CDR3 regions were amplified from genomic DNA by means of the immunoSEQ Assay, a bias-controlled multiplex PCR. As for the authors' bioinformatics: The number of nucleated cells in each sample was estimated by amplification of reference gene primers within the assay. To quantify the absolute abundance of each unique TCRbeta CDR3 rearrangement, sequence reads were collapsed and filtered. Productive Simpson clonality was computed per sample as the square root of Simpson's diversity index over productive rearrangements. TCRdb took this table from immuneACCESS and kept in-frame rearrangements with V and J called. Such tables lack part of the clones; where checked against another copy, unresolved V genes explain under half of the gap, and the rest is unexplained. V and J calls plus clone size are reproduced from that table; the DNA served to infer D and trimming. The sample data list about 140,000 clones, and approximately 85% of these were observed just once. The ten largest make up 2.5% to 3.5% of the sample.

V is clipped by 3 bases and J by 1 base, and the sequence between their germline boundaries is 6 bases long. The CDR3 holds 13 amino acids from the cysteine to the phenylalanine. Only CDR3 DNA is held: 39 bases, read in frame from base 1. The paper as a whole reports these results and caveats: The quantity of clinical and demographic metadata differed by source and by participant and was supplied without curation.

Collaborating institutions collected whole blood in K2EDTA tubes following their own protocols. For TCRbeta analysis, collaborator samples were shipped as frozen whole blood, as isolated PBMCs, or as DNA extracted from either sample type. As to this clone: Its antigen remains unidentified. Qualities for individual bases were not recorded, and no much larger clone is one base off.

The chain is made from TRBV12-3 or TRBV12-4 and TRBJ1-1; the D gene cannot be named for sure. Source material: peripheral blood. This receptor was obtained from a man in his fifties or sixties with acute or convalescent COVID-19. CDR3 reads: CASSLTPNTEAFF. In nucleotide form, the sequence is TGTGCCAGCAGTTTGACACCGAACACTGAAGCTTTCTTT.